The text below deals with one TCR beta chain. Antigen: not known. Germline V gene data show CDR1 as MGHDK and CDR2 as SYGVNS. CDR3 size: 12 residues. The germline V and J ends were trimmed by 3 bases and 10 bases, with 10 bases remaining between them. The sample is drawn from a study of identical twins. Study observations and caveats: Modelling underestimated the level of out-of-frame TCR alpha sharing observed in monozygotic twins. Reduced insertions were recorded for abundant cord blood beta clonotypes, with no such pattern in memory repertoires. Beta out-of-frame sequences displayed a weaker excess of sharing between twins.

TCRdb processed the 5' RACE reads anew with MiXCR; each CDR3 protein has one entry. Among hundreds of thousands of distinct CDR3 sequences listed, 10% to 15% were seen once. These data also featured in a second study, about yellow fever vaccine responses in identical twins.

The sequenced sample consisted of PBMCs. The receptor was derived from a woman between 18 and 30 years old in good health. The chain is built from TRBV25-1 and TRBJ2-1; no firm D call. CDR3 sequence reads: CASSDSIVEQFF. The DNA for the CDR3 is TGTGCCAGCAGTGACAGTATAGTCGAGCAGTTCTTC.